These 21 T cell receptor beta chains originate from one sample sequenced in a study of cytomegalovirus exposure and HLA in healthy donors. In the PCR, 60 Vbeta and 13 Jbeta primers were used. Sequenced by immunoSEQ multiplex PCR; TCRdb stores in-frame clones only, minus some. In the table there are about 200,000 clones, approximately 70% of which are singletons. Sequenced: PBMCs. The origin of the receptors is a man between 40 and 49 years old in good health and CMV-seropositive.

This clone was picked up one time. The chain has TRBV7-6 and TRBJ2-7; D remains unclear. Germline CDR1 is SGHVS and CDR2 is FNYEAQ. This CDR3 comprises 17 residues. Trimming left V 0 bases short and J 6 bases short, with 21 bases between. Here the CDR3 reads CASSLAPRVVEGGEQYF. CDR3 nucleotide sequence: TGTGCCAGCAGCTTAGCCCCCCGGGTGGTGGAAGGCGGCGAGCAGTACTTC. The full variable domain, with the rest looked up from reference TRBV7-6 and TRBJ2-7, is GAGVSQSPRYKVTKRGQDVALRCDPISGHVSLYWYRQALGQGPEFLTYFNYEAQQDKSGLPNDRFSAERPEGSISTLTIQRTEQRDSAMYRCASSLAPRVVEGGEQYFGPGTRLTVT.

CDR3 nucleotides: TGTGCCAGCCGCCTGACGGGGGGAAACACCATATATTTT. Its protein product is CASRLTGGNTIYF. The rearrangement links TRBV5-8 to TRBJ1-3, with unresolved D. Germline V gene sequence: CDR1 SGHTS, CDR2 YDEGEE. The ends were cut back, 7 bases at V and 4 bases at J, with 12 bases in the middle. The CDR3 spans 13 residues.

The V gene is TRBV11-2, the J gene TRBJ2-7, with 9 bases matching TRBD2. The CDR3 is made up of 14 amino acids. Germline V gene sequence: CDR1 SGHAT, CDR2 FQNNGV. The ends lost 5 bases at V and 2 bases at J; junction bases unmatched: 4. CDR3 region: CASSPASGAYEQYF. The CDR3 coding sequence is TGTGCCAGCAGCCCCGCTAGCGGGGCCTACGAGCAGTACTTC.

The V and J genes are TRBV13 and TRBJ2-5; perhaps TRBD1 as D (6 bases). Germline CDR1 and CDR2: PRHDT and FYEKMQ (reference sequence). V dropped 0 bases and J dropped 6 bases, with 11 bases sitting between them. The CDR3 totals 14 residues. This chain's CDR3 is CASSLGRGSKTQYF. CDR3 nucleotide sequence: TGTGCCAGCAGCTTAGGCAGGGGAAGTAAGACCCAGTACTTC.

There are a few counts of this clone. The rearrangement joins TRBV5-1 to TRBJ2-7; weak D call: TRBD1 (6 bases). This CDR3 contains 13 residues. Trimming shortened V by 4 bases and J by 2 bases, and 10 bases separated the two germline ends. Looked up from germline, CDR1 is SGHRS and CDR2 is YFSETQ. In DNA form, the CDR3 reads TGCGCCAGCAGCGGGACACTTACCTACGAGCAGTACTTC. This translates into CASSGTLTYEQYF.

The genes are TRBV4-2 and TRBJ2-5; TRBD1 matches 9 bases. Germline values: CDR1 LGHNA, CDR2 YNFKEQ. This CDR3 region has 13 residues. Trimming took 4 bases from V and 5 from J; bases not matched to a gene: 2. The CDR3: CASSLDRGETQYF. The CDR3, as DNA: TGTGCCAGCAGCCTGGACAGGGGCGAGACCCAGTACTTC.

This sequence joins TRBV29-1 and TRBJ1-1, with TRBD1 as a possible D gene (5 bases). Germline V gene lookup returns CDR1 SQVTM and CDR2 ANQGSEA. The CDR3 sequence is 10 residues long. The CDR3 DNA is TGCGCCGGAGGGGAGACTGAAGCTTTCTTT. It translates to CAGGETEAFF.

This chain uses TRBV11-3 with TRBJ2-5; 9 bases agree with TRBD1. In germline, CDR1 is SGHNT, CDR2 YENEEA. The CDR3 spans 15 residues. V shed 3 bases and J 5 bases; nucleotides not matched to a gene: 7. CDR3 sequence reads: CASSLGQGPWETQYF. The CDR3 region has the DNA TGTGCCAGCAGCTTGGGACAGGGCCCTTGGGAGACCCAGTACTTC.

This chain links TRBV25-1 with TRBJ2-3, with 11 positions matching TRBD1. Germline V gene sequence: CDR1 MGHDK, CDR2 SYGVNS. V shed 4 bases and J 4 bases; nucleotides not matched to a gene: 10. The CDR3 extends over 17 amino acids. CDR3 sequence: CASSVYRDRGWADTQYF. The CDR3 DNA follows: TGTGCCAGCAGTGTATACCGGGACAGGGGGTGGGCAGATACGCAGTATTTT.

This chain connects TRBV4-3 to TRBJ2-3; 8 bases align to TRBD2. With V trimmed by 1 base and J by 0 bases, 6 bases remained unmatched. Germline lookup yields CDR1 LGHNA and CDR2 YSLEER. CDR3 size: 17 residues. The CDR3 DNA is TGCGCCAGCAGCCAAGCCCCCCCGGGGGGGAGCACAGATACGCAGTATTTT. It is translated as CASSQAPPGGSTDTQYF.

The CDR3 region has the DNA TGCGCCAGCAGCCGACAGACTAGCACAGATACGCAGTATTTT. The encoded protein is CASSRQTSTDTQYF. The rearrangement joins TRBV10-1 to TRBJ2-3, with a weak D call TRBD1 (5 bases). This CDR3 is 14 amino acids long. CDR1 is WNHNN, CDR2 SYGVQD, per germline (reference sequence). V dropped 6 bases and J dropped 0 bases, with 10 bases sitting between them.

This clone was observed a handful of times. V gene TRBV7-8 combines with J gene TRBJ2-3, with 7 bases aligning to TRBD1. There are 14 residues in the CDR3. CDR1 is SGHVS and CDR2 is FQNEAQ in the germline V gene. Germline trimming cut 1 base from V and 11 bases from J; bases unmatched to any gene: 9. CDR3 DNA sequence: TGTGCCAGCAGCTTAGGGGATAACAGGGGACGGCAGTATTTT. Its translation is CASSLGDNRGRQYF.

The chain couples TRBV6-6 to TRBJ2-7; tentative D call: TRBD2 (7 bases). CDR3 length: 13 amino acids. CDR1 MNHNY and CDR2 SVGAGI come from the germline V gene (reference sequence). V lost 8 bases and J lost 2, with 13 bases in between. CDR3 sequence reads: CASEEGGAYEQYF. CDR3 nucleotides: TGTGCCAGCGAAGAGGGGGGGGCCTACGAGCAGTACTTC.

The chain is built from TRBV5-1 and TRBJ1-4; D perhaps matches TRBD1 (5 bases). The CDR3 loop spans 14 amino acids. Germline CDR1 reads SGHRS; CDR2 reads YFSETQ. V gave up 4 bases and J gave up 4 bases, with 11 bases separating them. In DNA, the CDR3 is TGCGCCAGCAGCGCGGGACTTAATAATGAAAAACTGTTTTTT. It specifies CASSAGLNNEKLFF. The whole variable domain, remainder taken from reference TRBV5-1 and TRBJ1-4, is KAGVTQTPRYLIKTRGQQVTLSCSPISGHRSVSWYQQTPGQGLQFLFEYFSETQRNKGNFPGRFSGRQFSNSRSEMNVSTLELGDSALYLCASSAGLNNEKLFFGSGTQLSVL.

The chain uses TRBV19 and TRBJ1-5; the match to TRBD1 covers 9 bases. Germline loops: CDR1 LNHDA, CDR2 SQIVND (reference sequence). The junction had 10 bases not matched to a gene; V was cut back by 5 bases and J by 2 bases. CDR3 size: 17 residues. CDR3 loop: CASSGEQGAGGNQPQHF. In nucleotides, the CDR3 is TGTGCCAGTAGTGGGGAACAGGGGGCGGGGGGCAATCAGCCCCAGCATTTT.

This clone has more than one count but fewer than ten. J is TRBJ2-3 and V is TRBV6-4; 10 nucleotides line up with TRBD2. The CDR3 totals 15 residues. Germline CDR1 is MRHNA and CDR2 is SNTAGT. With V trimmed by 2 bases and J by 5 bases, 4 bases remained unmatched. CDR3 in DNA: TGTGCCAGCAGTGACGAGAGCGGGGGGGAAGATACGCAGTATTTT. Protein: CASSDESGGEDTQYF.

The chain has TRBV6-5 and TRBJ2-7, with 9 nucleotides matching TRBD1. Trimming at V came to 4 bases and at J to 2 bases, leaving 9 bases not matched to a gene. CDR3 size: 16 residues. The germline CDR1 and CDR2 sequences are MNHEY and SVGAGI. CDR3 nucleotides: TGTGCCAGCAGTTGGGGGATGGGACAGGGTACCTACGAGCAGTACTTC. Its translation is CASSWGMGQGTYEQYF.

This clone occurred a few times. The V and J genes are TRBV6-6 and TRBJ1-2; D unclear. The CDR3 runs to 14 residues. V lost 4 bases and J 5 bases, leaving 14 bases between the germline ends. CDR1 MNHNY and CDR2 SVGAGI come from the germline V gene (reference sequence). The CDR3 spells CASSFYGVEYGYTF. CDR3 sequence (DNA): TGTGCCAGCAGTTTCTACGGAGTTGAATATGGCTACACCTTC.

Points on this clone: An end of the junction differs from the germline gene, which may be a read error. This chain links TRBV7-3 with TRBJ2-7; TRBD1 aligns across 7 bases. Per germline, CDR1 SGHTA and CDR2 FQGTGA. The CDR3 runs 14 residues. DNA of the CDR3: TGTTCCAGCAGCTCGACAGGGAACTCCTACGAGCAGTACTTC. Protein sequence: CSSSSTGNSYEQYF.

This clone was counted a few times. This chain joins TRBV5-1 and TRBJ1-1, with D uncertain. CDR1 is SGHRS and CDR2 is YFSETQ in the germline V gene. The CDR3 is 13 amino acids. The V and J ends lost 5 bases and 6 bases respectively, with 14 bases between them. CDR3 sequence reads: CASRRRDAPEAFF. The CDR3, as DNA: TGCGCCAGCAGAAGGAGGGATGCCCCTGAAGCTTTCTTT.

In DNA form, the CDR3 reads TGCGCCAGCAGCTTGGGACTCCAACCCATGAACACTGAAGCTTTCTTT. Residues: CASSLGLQPMNTEAFF. The V and J genes are TRBV5-1 and TRBJ1-1; D not certain. Trimming took 0 bases from V and 0 from J, leaving 12 bases between them. CDR1 is SGHRS, CDR2 YFSETQ, per germline. CDR3 length: 16 residues. The variable domain in full, with the rest retrieved from reference TRBV5-1 and TRBJ1-1, is KAGVTQTPRYLIKTRGQQVTLSCSPISGHRSVSWYQQTPGQGLQFLFEYFSETQRNKGNFPGRFSGRQFSNSRSEMNVSTLELGDSALYLCASSLGLQPMNTEAFFGQGTRLTVV.